A single sample gave rise to the 15 T cell receptor beta chains below, sequenced in a study of Ad26.COV2.S vaccination and SARS-CoV-2 variants. The assay was immunoSEQ multiplex PCR, and TCRdb's table has in-frame clones only and misses some. The table shows approximately 360,000 clones, with 83% occurring only once. Treatment described: 19 received Ad26.COV2.S at low or high dose, single or two shots; about 5 received placebo; per-sample allocation not given. At day 63 after the first vaccine or placebo injection, samples were drawn. The sequences come from peripheral blood, collected in a trial of Ad26.COV2.S vaccine versus placebo. The receptors stem from a person between 18 and 60 years old who received the Ad26.COV2.S COVID-19 vaccine or a placebo.

In its sample, this clone was seen once. Distinct nucleotide sequences in the sample also encode this CDR3. The chain links TRBV29-1 to TRBJ2-3; D possibly matches TRBD1 or TRBD2 (6 bases each). In germline, CDR1 is SQVTM, CDR2 ANQGSEA. The CDR3 covers 13 residues. Trimming took 2 bases from V and 1 from J, leaving 7 bases between them. The CDR3 DNA reads as TGCAGCGTTGAAAGGGGGGGCACAGATACGCAGTATTTT. Encoded protein: CSVERGGTDTQYF.

V usage is TRBV6-7 and J usage is TRBJ2-7, with D possibly being TRBD1 (5 bases). TRBV6-7 is an ORF for which the function is uncertain. V lost 6 bases and J 1 base, leaving 13 bases between the germline ends. The CDR3 covers 14 residues. The DNA of the CDR3 is TGTGCCAGCAGCGCCGATACAGGTTCCTACGAGCAGTACTTC. Translating gives CASSADTGSYEQYF.

J is TRBJ2-2 and V is TRBV4-2; 11 bases align to TRBD2. Per the germline V gene, CDR1 is LGHNA and CDR2 is YNFKEQ. The CDR3 extends over 16 amino acids. The ends lost 1 base at V and 7 bases at J; junction bases unmatched: 5. This CDR3 reads CASSQASGGRGGELFF. The CDR3 nucleotides read TGTGCCAGCAGCCAAGCTAGCGGGGGGCGGGGCGGGGAGCTGTTTTTT.

The V gene is TRBV4-1, the J gene TRBJ2-6; TRBD1 might be the D (5 bases). The CDR3 has 16 amino acids. CDR1 MGHRA and CDR2 YSYEKL come from the germline V gene. Trimming shortened V by 0 bases and J by 0 bases, and 6 bases separated the two germline ends. CDR3 sequence: CASSQDQGSGANVLTF. In nucleotides, the CDR3 is TGCGCCAGCAGCCAAGATCAGGGCTCTGGGGCCAACGTCCTGACTTTC.

The chain is built from TRBV7-9 and TRBJ2-2, with unresolved D. CDR3 length: 18 residues. Germline CDR1 SEHNR, CDR2 FQNEAQ (reference sequence). The germline V and J ends were trimmed by 4 bases and 4 bases, with 22 bases remaining between them. Here the CDR3 DNA reads TGTGCCAGCAGCTCTACGGACCCGGCGGAACGAGGCACCGGGGAGCTGTTTTTT. This translates into CASSSTDPAERGTGELFF.

This chain joins TRBV4-3 and TRBJ1-1; 10 nucleotides line up with TRBD1. CDR1 is LGHNA, CDR2 YSLEER, per germline. The CDR3 is 17 amino acids. With V trimmed by 3 bases and J by 0 bases, 7 bases remained unmatched. CDR3 bases: TGCGCCAGCAGCCACCTTCCGGGACAGGGGCTGAACACTGAAGCTTTCTTT. It codes for CASSHLPGQGLNTEAFF.

The chain is built from TRBV19 and TRBJ2-5, with TRBD2 matching 9 bases. V lost 3 bases to trimming and J lost 5 bases; unmatched junction nucleotides: 10. This CDR3 has 16 amino acids. Germline CDR1 is LNHDA and CDR2 is SQIVND (reference sequence). CDR3 loop: CASSIGGSGGAETQYF. CDR3 coding DNA: TGTGCCAGTAGTATTGGAGGTAGCGGGGGAGCGGAGACCCAGTACTTC.

The genes are TRBV7-8 and TRBJ1-2; the D gene is possibly TRBD1 (6 bases). CDR1 SGHVS and CDR2 FQNEAQ come from the germline V gene. This CDR3 spans 16 amino acids. Trimming pared 5 bases from V and 0 bases from J, leaving 16 bases between. CDR3 bases: TGTGCCAGCAGCCCACGAAATGAGGGGGCTAACTATGGCTACACCTTC. Translating it yields CASSPRNEGANYGYTF.

The chain recombines TRBV27 with TRBJ2-3; TRBD2 matches at 9 bases. The CDR3 contains 14 residues. V was pared by 10 bases and J by 1 base, with 6 bases of the junction left unmatched. Germline lookup yields CDR1 MNHEY and CDR2 SMNVEV (reference sequence). The CDR3: CATGGRGRTDTQYF. The DNA of the CDR3 is TGTGCCACCGGCGGGAGGGGTCGCACAGATACGCAGTATTTT.

V gene TRBV3-1 (or the pseudogene TRBV3-2) combines with J gene TRBJ2-5; D remains ambiguous. Germline lookup yields CDR1 LGHDT and CDR2 YNNKEL (reference sequence). The CDR3 spans 13 residues. Trimming stripped 1 base from V and 4 bases from J, with 7 bases between. CDR3 nucleotides: TGTGCCAGCAGCCAAGTTGAGGCAGAGACCCAGTACTTC. Amino acids: CASSQVEAETQYF.

The rearrangement joins TRBV9 to TRBJ2-3; D gene unclear. CDR3 length: 13 residues. In germline, CDR1 is SGDLS, CDR2 YYNGEE. Trimming took off 2 bases at V and 6 bases at J, with 10 bases between the two ends. This CDR3 is CASSVSNLDTQYF. The CDR3 nucleotides are TGTGCCAGCAGCGTCTCCAATCTGGATACGCAGTATTTT.

This chain joins TRBV18 and TRBJ2-2; D might be TRBD1 or TRBD2, each matching 5 bases. The CDR3 runs to 12 residues. The germline V gene encodes CDR1 KGHSH and CDR2 LQKENI. V lost 3 bases and J 6 bases, leaving 5 bases between the germline ends. The CDR3 DNA sequence: TGTGCCAGCTCACCGGGGGCCGGGGAGCTGTTTTTT. Protein product: CASSPGAGELFF.

V is TRBV4-2 and J is TRBJ2-6; 9 positions match TRBD1. The CDR3 contains 17 residues. Germline V gene lookup returns CDR1 LGHNA and CDR2 YNFKEQ. V was pared by 3 bases and J by 0 bases, with 3 bases of the junction left unmatched. The CDR3 sequence is CASSQGTGNSGANVLTF. The DNA of the CDR3 is TGTGCCAGCAGCCAGGGGACAGGGAACTCTGGGGCCAACGTCCTGACTTTC.

This chain links TRBV4-2 with TRBJ1-3, with D uncertain. V lost 8 bases and J 0 bases, leaving 14 bases between the germline ends. The V gene's germline CDR1 is LGHNA and CDR2 YNFKEQ. CDR3 length: 15 amino acids. CDR3 loop: CASSLTTFSGNTIYF. The CDR3 DNA reads TGTGCCAGCTCACTAACGACCTTCTCTGGAAACACCATATATTTT.

This clone was seen more than once but under ten times. This chain connects TRBV7-2 to TRBJ1-5; 7 positions agree with TRBD1. In germline, CDR1 is SGHTA, CDR2 FQGNSA. With 2 bases clipped from V and 4 bases from J, the junction kept 5 bases outside the gene matches. The CDR3 length is 15 residues. CDR3 nucleotides: TGTGCCAGCAGCTTATTGCAACAGGGGAATCAGCCCCAGCATTTT. This codes for CASSLLQQGNQPQHF.